This TCR beta chain was documented in a study of T cell repertoires in cytomegalovirus infection. Study background: Both a matching HLA type and CMV infection were indicated by public TCR beta signatures.

The CDR3 length is 17 residues. The germline gives CDR1 SGHVS, CDR2 FQNEAQ. The J segment lost 0 bases and the V segment lost 4 bases, leaving 4 bases of the junction unmatched. As to this clonotype: Its target is unknown.

TCRdb reanalysed the reads using MiXCR and keeps one entry per CDR3 protein. The table has some 680,000 distinct CDR3 sequences, 35% to 45% seen once. General study results and limits: Within the response measured ex vivo, HLA-C-restricted CMV-specific TCR beta clonotypes were dominant. Cumulative public TCR beta family frequency identified carriers of CMV plus the relevant HLA.

The sequence was obtained from a human donor in good health (CMV status not recorded). Some clones in this sample may be carry-over from other donors' samples. This rearrangement joins TRBV7-8 to TRBJ2-7; 15 nucleotides match TRBD2. The specimen sequenced was PBMCs. CDR3 in amino acids: CASSSGTSGGHSYEQYF. CDR3 in DNA: TGTGCCAGCAGCTCGGGGACTAGCGGGGGGCACTCCTACGAGCAGTACTTC. The variable domain in full, with the rest retrieved from reference TRBV7-8 and TRBJ2-7, is GAGVSQSPRYKVAKRGQDVALRCDPISGHVSLFWYQQALGQGPEFLTYFQNEAQLDKSGLPSDRFFAERPEGSVSTLKIQRTQQEDSAVYLCASSSGTSGGHSYEQYFGPGTRLTVT.